A selection of T cell receptor beta chains follows, all from one sample in a study of PD-L1 blockade in urothelial cancer. Sequenced by immunoSEQ multiplex PCR; TCRdb stores in-frame clones only, minus some. The sample consists of tens of thousands of clones, around 83% of them appearing once. The specimen comprised PBMCs, sampled around atezolizumab (anti-PD-L1) treatment. These receptors were obtained from an older woman with urothelial cancer. Both conserved end residues are part of each CDR3. The order of the fields is V gene, J gene, clone size, D gene, CDR3 length, CDR3 protein, CDR3 DNA. D genes are given only for firm matches. Part of the rows lack a size; the others show once, few, many or a class for expanded clones.

V gene: TRBV5-1; J gene: TRBJ2-1; clone size: .; D gene: .; CDR3 length: 15; CDR3 protein: CASSLGGGGYNEQFF; CDR3 DNA: TGCGCCAGCAGCTTAGGAGGGGGGGGCTACAATGAGCAGTTCTTC
V gene: TRBV29-1; J gene: TRBJ2-7; clone size: .; D gene: .; CDR3 length: 14; CDR3 protein: CSVEGRGSPYEQYF; CDR3 DNA: TGCAGCGTTGAAGGTCGCGGCAGCCCCTACGAGCAGTACTTC
V gene: TRBV6-6; J gene: TRBJ2-6; clone size: .; D gene: TRBD1; CDR3 length: 16; CDR3 protein: CATTGDRASGANVLTF; CDR3 DNA: TGTGCCACCACGGGGGACAGGGCCTCTGGGGCCAACGTCCTGACTTTC
V gene: TRBV5-4; J gene: TRBJ2-2; clone size: .; D gene: TRBD2; CDR3 length: 17; CDR3 protein: CASSRTSGNLNTGELFF; CDR3 DNA: TGTGCCAGCAGCCGGACTAGCGGGAACCTAAACACCGGGGAGCTGTTTTTT
V gene: TRBV5-1; J gene: TRBJ1-1; clone size: once; D gene: .; CDR3 length: 12; CDR3 protein: CASSTGNTEAFF; CDR3 DNA: TGCGCCAGCAGTACGGGGAACACTGAAGCTTTCTTT
V gene: TRBV29-1; J gene: TRBJ2-1; clone size: once; D gene: .; CDR3 length: 13; CDR3 protein: CSVDRRSYNEQFF; CDR3 DNA: TGCAGCGTCGACAGGCGTTCCTACAATGAGCAGTTCTTC
V gene: TRBV6-4; J gene: TRBJ1-3; clone size: .; D gene: TRBD1; CDR3 length: 18; CDR3 protein: CASSSPRDREDSGNTIYF; CDR3 DNA: TGTGCCAGCAGTTCGCCTAGGGACAGGGAGGACTCTGGAAACACCATATATTTT
V gene: TRBV19; J gene: TRBJ1-2; clone size: .; D gene: TRBD1; CDR3 length: 15; CDR3 protein: CASSLQDRAIYGYTF; CDR3 DNA: TGTGCCAGTAGTCTCCAGGACAGGGCCATCTATGGCTACACCTTC
V gene: TRBV6-4; J gene: TRBJ2-1; clone size: .; D gene: .; CDR3 length: 13; CDR3 protein: CASSEDGGPEQFF; CDR3 DNA: TGTGCCAGCAGTGAAGACGGCGGCCCAGAGCAGTTCTTC
V gene: TRBV5-1; J gene: TRBJ2-1; clone size: .; D gene: TRBD2; CDR3 length: 15; CDR3 protein: CASSPFSGSMHEQFF; CDR3 DNA: TGCGCCAGCAGCCCCTTTAGCGGGAGTATGCATGAGCAGTTCTTC
V gene: TRBV7-8; J gene: TRBJ2-7; clone size: few; D gene: .; CDR3 length: 11; CDR3 protein: CASSLVREQYF; CDR3 DNA: TGTGCCAGCAGCTTGGTACGGGAGCAGTACTTC
V gene: TRBV11-3; J gene: TRBJ2-2; clone size: .; D gene: TRBD1; CDR3 length: 16; CDR3 protein: CASSLDGTVNTGELFF; CDR3 DNA: TGTGCCAGCAGCTTAGATGGGACAGTGAACACCGGGGAGCTGTTTTTT
V gene: TRBV9; J gene: TRBJ1-1; clone size: .; D gene: TRBD1; CDR3 length: 16; CDR3 protein: CASSVDPQGARTEAFF; CDR3 DNA: TGTGCCAGCAGCGTAGACCCACAGGGGGCGCGCACTGAAGCTTTCTTT
V gene: TRBV5-1; J gene: TRBJ2-1; clone size: once; D gene: .; CDR3 length: 17; CDR3 protein: CASNRRGLGGIDDEQFF; CDR3 DNA: TGCGCCAGTAACCGGCGGGGCTTAGGTGGAATCGACGATGAGCAGTTCTTC
V gene: TRBV2; J gene: TRBJ2-1; clone size: few; D gene: TRBD2; CDR3 length: 16; CDR3 protein: CASSRLSGGARNEQFF; CDR3 DNA: TGTGCCAGCAGCCGCCTGAGCGGGGGGGCCCGCAATGAGCAGTTCTTC
V gene: TRBV4-1; J gene: TRBJ1-2; clone size: .; D gene: .; CDR3 length: 13; CDR3 protein: CASSQFNGYGYTF; CDR3 DNA: TGCGCCAGCAGCCAATTTAACGGTTACGGCTACACCTTC
V gene: TRBV30; J gene: TRBJ2-7; clone size: .; D gene: .; CDR3 length: 12; CDR3 protein: CAWSVNQGWQYF; CDR3 DNA: TGTGCCTGGAGTGTGAATCAGGGGTGGCAGTACTTC
V gene: TRBV9; J gene: TRBJ1-3; clone size: .; D gene: .; CDR3 length: 15; CDR3 protein: CASSLLGGGLNTIYF; CDR3 DNA: TGTGCCAGCAGCCTTCTCGGGGGGGGACTGAACACCATATATTTT
V gene: TRBV29-1; J gene: TRBJ2-3; clone size: .; D gene: .; CDR3 length: 14; CDR3 protein: CSVRRLANTDTQYF; CDR3 DNA: TGCAGCGTCCGCAGGTTGGCCAACACAGATACGCAGTATTTT
V gene: TRBV4-1; J gene: TRBJ2-3; clone size: .; D gene: TRBD2; CDR3 length: 18; CDR3 protein: CASSQDQFSGIGTDTQYF; CDR3 DNA: TGCGCCAGCAGCCAAGATCAGTTCAGCGGGATAGGGACAGATACGCAGTATTTT
V gene: TRBV30; J gene: TRBJ1-1; clone size: few; D gene: .; CDR3 length: 14; CDR3 protein: CAWTQEVMNTEAFF; CDR3 DNA: TGTGCCTGGACCCAGGAGGTAATGAACACTGAAGCTTTCTTT
V gene: TRBV29-1; J gene: TRBJ2-3; clone size: .; D gene: .; CDR3 length: 13; CDR3 protein: CSVVAGIADTQYF; CDR3 DNA: TGCAGCGTTGTGGCAGGGATCGCAGATACGCAGTATTTT
V gene: TRBV11-2; J gene: TRBJ1-2; clone size: .; D gene: TRBD1; CDR3 length: 13; CDR3 protein: CASSPGQAHGYTF; CDR3 DNA: TGTGCCAGCAGCCCGGGACAGGCGCATGGCTACACCTTC
V gene: TRBV10-3; J gene: TRBJ2-4; clone size: .; D gene: TRBD1; CDR3 length: 14; CDR3 protein: CAISGDRGGHIQYF; CDR3 DNA: TGTGCCATCAGTGGGGACAGGGGGGGGCACATTCAGTACTTC
V gene: TRBV7-2; J gene: TRBJ2-3; clone size: .; D gene: TRBD1; CDR3 length: 17; CDR3 protein: CASSLGVGRGSTDTQYF; CDR3 DNA: TGTGCCAGCAGCTTAGGGGTCGGCAGGGGGAGCACAGATACGCAGTATTTT